This TCR beta chain was identified in a study of blood T cell repertoires in COVID-19. Libraries were prepared by immunoSEQ multiplex PCR; TCRdb keeps only in-frame clonotypes and omits some of them. There are a few hundred thousand clones in the sample; about 90% occur only once, and about 14% lies in the top ten. Participants had their cohort set by participant-reported clinical history. This clonotype was obtained from a woman aged 45-65 years with acute COVID-19. The sequenced sample was PBMCs or T cells enriched from blood (not recorded which).

The CDR3 is CASSDPTGGSYGYTF. The DNA of the CDR3 is TGTGCCAGCAGTGATCCCACAGGGGGCAGCTATGGCTACACCTTC. The V and J genes are TRBV25-1 and TRBJ1-2; TRBD1 aligns across 9 bases. Per the germline V gene, CDR1 is MGHDK and CDR2 is SYGVNS. The ends lost 3 bases at V and 4 bases at J; junction bases unmatched: 6. This CDR3 spans 15 amino acids.